Below, one T cell receptor beta chain is given with its context. Its antigen is undetermined. CDR3 length equals 14 residues. The trim removed 1 base at V and 5 bases at J, leaving 4 bases unmatched. The V gene's germline CDR1 is LNHNV and CDR2 YYDKDF (reference sequence). The treatment: approximately 11-day PBMC culture with coronavirus spike peptide pools or control peptides (ViraFEST assay). Using peptide pools, antigen-specific T cells were expanded in ViraFEST before TCRs were sequenced. This specimen comes from a study of vaccination and CD4 T cells after COVID-19. Notes on the study in general: Convalescent participants were relatively few, and none had early post-infection timepoints studied.

Sequenced with the Oncomine TCR Beta short-read assay was DNA taken from cultured CD4+ T cells. Using its own MiXCR run on the PCR reads, TCRdb lists one record per CDR3 protein. This table has 24,000 or so distinct CDR3 sequences, about 53% appearing once. The sequenced sample consisted of CD4+ T cells from blood, cultured in vitro. This TCR derives from a human donor who had recovered from COVID-19. The rearrangement uses TRBV15 and TRBJ1-1; the match to TRBD1 covers 7 bases. The DNA of the CDR3 is TGTGCCACCAGCAGAGGACAGGGATGGACTGAAGCTTTCTTT. Translation: CATSRGQGWTEAFF.